This T cell receptor beta chain was captured in a study of T cells in Graves' hyperthyroidism and ophthalmopathy. General observations from the study: A median around 5.9 months before onset, the model predicted ophthalmopathy. Most expanded thyroid clonotypes above 0.001 also appeared in blood.

RNA transcripts served as the template for amplifying TCR beta CDR3 regions. RT-PCR in the first round (using the HTBI primer set) targeted the TCR CDR3. TCRdb passed the multiplex PCR reads through MiXCR, listing each CDR3 protein once. Here the sample spans 350,000 or so distinct CDR3 sequences, 15% to 20% being singletons. This clonotype was recorded at least ten times. The antigen is not known. CDR1 MNHEY and CDR2 SMNVEV come from the germline V gene (reference sequence). V lost 3 bases to trimming and J lost 5 bases, with 10 bases between them. This CDR3 is 13 amino acids long. This clonotype was sampled from a middle-aged woman with Graves' ophthalmopathy. Input material: blood. The V gene is TRBV27, the J gene TRBJ2-5; D is unclear. In DNA form, the CDR3 reads TGTGCCAGCAGTTTGTTTGGGATGGAGACCCAGTACTTC. Protein product: CASSLFGMETQYF.